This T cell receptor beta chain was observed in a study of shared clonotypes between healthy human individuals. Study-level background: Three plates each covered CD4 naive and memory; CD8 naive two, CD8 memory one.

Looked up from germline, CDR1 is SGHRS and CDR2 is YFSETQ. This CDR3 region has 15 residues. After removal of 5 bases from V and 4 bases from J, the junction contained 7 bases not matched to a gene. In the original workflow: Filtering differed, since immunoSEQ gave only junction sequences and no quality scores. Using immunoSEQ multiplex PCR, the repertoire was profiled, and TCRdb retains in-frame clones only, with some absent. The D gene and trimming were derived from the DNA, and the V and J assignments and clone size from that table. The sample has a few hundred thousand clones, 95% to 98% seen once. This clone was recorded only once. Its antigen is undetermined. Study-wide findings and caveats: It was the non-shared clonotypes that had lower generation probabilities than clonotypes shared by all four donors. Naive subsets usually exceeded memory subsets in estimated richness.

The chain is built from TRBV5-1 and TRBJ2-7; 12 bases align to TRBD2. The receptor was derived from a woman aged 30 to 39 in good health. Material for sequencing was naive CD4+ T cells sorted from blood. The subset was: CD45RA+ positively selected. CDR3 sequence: CASSQLAGGVYEQYF. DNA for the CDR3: TGCGCCAGCAGTCAACTAGCGGGAGGTGTGTACGAGCAGTACTTC.